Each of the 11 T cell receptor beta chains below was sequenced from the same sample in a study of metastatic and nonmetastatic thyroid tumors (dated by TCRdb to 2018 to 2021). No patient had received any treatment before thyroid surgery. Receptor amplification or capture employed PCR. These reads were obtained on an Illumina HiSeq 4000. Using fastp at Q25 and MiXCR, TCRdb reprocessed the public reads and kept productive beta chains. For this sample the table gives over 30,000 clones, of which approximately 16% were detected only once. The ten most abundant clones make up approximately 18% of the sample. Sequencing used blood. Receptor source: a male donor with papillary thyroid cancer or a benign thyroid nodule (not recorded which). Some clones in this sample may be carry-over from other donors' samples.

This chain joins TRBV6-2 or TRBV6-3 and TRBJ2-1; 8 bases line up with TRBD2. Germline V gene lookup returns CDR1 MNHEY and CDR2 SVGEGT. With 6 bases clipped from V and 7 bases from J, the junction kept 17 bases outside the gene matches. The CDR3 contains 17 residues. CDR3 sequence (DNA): TGTGCCAGCAGGCCTACTAGCGGCCCATCCGTGGGAAATGAGCAGTTCTTC. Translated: CASRPTSGPSVGNEQFF.

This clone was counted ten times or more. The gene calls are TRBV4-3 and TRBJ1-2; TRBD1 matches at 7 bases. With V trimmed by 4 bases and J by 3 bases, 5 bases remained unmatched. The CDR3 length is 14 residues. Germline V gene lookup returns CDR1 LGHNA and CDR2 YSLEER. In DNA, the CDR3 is TGCGCCAGCAGCCCGGAAGGGGGCGACTATGGCTACACCTTC. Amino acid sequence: CASSPEGGDYGYTF.

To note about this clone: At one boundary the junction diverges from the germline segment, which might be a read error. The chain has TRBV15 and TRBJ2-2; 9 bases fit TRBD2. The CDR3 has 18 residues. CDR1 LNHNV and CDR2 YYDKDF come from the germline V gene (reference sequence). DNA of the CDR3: TGTGCCACCAGCAGAGAGGGGGGCGGGAGGGAAGACACAGGGGAGCTGTTTTTT. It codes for CATSREGGGREDTGELFF.

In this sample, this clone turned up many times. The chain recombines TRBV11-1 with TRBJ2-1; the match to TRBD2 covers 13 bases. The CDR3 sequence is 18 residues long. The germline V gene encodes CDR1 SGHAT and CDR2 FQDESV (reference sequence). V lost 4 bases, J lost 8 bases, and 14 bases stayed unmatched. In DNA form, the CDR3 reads TGTGCCAGCAGCTCCCCCGCGGGGGGACTAGCGGGATCCGATGAGCAGTTCTTC. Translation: CASSSPAGGLAGSDEQFF.

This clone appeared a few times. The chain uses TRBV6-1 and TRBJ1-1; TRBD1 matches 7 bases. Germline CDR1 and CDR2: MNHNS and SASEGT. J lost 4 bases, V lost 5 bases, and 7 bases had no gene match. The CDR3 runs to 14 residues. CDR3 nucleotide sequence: TGTGCCAGCAGTAGACAGGGAGCGGGCACTGAAGCTTTCTTT. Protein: CASSRQGAGTEAFF.

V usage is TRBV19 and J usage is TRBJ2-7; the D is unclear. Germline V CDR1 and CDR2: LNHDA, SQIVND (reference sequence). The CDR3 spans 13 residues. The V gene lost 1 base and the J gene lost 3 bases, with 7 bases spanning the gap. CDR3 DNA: TGTGCCAGTAGTATAGGGCTTAACTACGAGCAGTACTTC. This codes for CASSIGLNYEQYF.

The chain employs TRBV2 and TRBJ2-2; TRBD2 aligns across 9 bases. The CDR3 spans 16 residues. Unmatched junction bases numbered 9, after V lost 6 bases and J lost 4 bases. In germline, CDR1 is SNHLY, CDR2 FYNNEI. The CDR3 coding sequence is TGTGCCAGCAGGATAAGTAGCGGGAGTGGCACCGGGGAGCTGTTTTTT. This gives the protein CASRISSGSGTGELFF. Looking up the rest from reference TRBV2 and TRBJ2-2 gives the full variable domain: EPEVTQTPSHQVTQMGQEVILRCVPISNHLYFYWYRQILGQKVEFLVSFYNNEISEKSEIFDDQFSVERPDGSNFTLKIRSTKLEDSAMYFCASRISSGSGTGELFFGEGSRLTVL.

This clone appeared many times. The CDR3 DNA reads TGCAGTGCTAGCCTGGGGATAGAGACCCAGTACTTC. It specifies CSASLGIETQYF. V is TRBV20-1 and J is TRBJ2-5; no reliable D call. The CDR3 runs to 12 residues. Germline V gene sequence: CDR1 DFQATT, CDR2 SNEGSKA (reference sequence). V shed 3 bases and J shed 4 bases, with 9 bases lying between them.

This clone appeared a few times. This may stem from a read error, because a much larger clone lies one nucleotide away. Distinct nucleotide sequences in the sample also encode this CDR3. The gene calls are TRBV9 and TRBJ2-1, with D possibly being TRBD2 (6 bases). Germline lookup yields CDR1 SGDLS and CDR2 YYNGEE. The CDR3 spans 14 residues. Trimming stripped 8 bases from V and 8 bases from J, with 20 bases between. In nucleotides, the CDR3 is TGTGCCAGTAGCCCTCGGCTAGCGAGGGATGAGCAGTTCTTC. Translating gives CASSPRLARDEQFF.

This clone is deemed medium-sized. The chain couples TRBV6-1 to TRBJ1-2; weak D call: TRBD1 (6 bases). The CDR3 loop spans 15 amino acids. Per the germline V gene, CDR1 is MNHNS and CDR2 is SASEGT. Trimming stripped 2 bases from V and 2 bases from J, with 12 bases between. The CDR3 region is CASSEKQGPNYGYTF. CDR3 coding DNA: TGTGCCAGCAGTGAAAAGCAGGGGCCGAACTATGGCTACACCTTC.

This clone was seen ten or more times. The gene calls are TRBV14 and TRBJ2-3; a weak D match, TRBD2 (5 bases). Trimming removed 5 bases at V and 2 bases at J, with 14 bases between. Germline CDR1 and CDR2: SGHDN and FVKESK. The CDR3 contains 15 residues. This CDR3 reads CASSSRTRSTDTQYF. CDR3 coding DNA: TGTGCCAGCAGCAGCCGGACTCGATCCACAGATACGCAGTATTTT.